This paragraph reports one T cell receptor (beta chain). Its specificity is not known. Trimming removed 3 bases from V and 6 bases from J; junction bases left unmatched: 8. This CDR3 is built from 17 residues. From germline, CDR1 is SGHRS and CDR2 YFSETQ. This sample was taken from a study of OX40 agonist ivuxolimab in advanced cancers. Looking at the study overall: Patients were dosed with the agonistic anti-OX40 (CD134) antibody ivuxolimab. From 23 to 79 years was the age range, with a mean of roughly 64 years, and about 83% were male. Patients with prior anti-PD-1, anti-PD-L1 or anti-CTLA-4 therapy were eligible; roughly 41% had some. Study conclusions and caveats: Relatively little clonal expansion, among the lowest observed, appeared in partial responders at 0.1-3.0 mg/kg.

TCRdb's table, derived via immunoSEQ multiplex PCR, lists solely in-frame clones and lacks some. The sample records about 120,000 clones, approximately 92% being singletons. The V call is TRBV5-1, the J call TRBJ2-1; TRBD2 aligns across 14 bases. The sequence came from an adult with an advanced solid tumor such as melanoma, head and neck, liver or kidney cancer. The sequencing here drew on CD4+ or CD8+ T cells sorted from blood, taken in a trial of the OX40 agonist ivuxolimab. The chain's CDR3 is CASSYPGLAGVGNEQFF. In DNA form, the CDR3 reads TGCGCCAGCAGCTACCCGGGACTAGCGGGAGTTGGCAATGAGCAGTTCTTC.